Presented here are 9 T cell receptor beta chains from one specimen sequenced in a study of lymphopenia after photon versus proton radiotherapy. Libraries were prepared by immunoSEQ multiplex PCR; TCRdb keeps only in-frame clonotypes and omits some of them. The table has approximately 80,000 clones, over 70% seen once. The input for sequencing was peripheral blood, taken from a patient treated with proton-based radiotherapy. Every receptor here comes from a man in his 60s with pancreatic cancer.

This chain connects TRBV7-2 to TRBJ1-1; D uncertain. The length of the CDR3 is 12 residues. V was pared by 1 base and J by 8 bases, with 8 bases between. Germline-derived CDR1 and CDR2 are SGHTA and FQGNSA. The CDR3 loop reads CASSLVVGEAFF. In nucleotides, the CDR3 is TGTGCCAGCAGCTTAGTAGTGGGGGAAGCTTTCTTT.

The rearrangement links TRBV18 to TRBJ1-3, with D perhaps matching TRBD1 (6 bases). CDR3 length equals 15 residues. Germline V gene lookup returns CDR1 KGHSH and CDR2 LQKENI. The V gene lost 8 bases and the J gene lost 0 bases, with 14 bases spanning the gap. The CDR3 sequence: CASNAGGSSGNTIYF. The CDR3 coding sequence is TGTGCCAGCAATGCGGGGGGCAGCTCTGGAAACACCATATATTTT.

The chain joins TRBV2 to TRBJ2-2, with 14 bases fitting TRBD2. The V gene's germline CDR1 is SNHLY and CDR2 FYNNEI. V gave up 6 bases and J gave up 4 bases; unmatched junction bases: 10. The CDR3 contains 18 residues. CDR3 DNA sequence: TGTGCCAGCAGCCTCCCGACTAGCGGGAGGGTGGTCACCGGGGAGCTGTTTTTT. Protein product: CASSLPTSGRVVTGELFF.

The gene calls are TRBV21-1 and TRBJ2-7; whether TRBD2, the table's D call, matches the DNA was not checked. TRBV21-1 is termed a pseudogene. The CDR3 has 19 amino acids. The CDR3 DNA reads as TGTGCCAGCAGCAAAGAGGGACTAGCGGGAGGGCTTGGGAGGTACGAGCAGTACTTC. This translates into CASSKEGLAGGLGRYEQYF.

This chain links TRBV18 with TRBJ2-1, with 14 nucleotides matching TRBD2. The length of the CDR3 is 17 residues. Trimming took 8 bases from V and 6 from J; bases not matched to a gene: 12. Germline V CDR1 and CDR2: KGHSH, LQKENI. CDR3 amino acids: CASEDGTSGRYGNEQFF. For the CDR3, the DNA is TGTGCCAGCGAAGACGGGACTAGCGGGAGATATGGCAATGAGCAGTTCTTC. The entire variable domain, with the rest obtained from reference TRBV18 and TRBJ2-1, is as follows: NAGVMQNPRHLVRRRGQEARLRCSPMKGHSHVYWYRQLPEEGLKFMVYLQKENIIDESGMPKERFSAEFPKEGPSILRIQQVVRGDSAAYFCASEDGTSGRYGNEQFFGPGTRLTVL.

The chain links TRBV6-5 to TRBJ1-1; perhaps TRBD1 as D (5 bases). The CDR3 covers 14 residues. V was clipped by 6 bases and J by 0 bases, with 11 bases between them. Per germline, CDR1 MNHEY and CDR2 SVGAGI. The DNA for the CDR3 is TGTGCCAGCAGGGAGCGGGGGATGAACACTGAAGCTTTCTTT. Its translation is CASRERGMNTEAFF.

The V call is TRBV5-1, the J call TRBJ2-2, with 10 positions matching TRBD2. The germline V gene has CDR1 SGHRS and CDR2 YFSETQ. The CDR3 is 15 residues long. The V segment lost 4 bases and the J segment 4 bases; nucleotides outside the gene matches: 4. In DNA form, the CDR3 reads TGCGCCAGCAGCGCCCTAGCGGGAGCCACCGGGGAGCTGTTTTTT. Translating gives CASSALAGATGELFF.

This clone has just one count. In DNA form, the CDR3 reads TGTGCCAGCAGCGGGTCGGCTACCCCTCGCACAGATACGCAGTATTTT. Its translation: CASSGSATPRTDTQYF. The rearrangement links TRBV9 to TRBJ2-3; no reliable D call. Germline CDR1 reads SGDLS; CDR2 reads YYNGEE. With 3 bases removed from V and 1 base from J, the gap between germline ends came to 15 bases. This CDR3 contains 16 residues.

The rearrangement links TRBV28 to TRBJ1-5, with D possibly being TRBD1 (5 bases). The CDR3 extends over 16 amino acids. In germline, CDR1 is MDHEN, CDR2 SYDVKM. Deletions cut 0 bases from V and 5 bases from J, with 14 bases between. This chain's CDR3 is CASSLWEAGRYQPQHF. CDR3 nucleotide sequence: TGTGCCAGCAGTTTATGGGAGGCAGGGAGGTATCAGCCCCAGCATTTT.